This T cell receptor beta chain was retrieved from a study of cytomegalovirus exposure and HLA in healthy donors. General study points: The productive fraction for most TCR beta V segments was about 87% or about 30% in an earlier analysis.

The V and J ends lost 7 bases and 6 bases, in that order; junction bases with no gene match: 8. The CDR3 length is 14 residues. The germline gives CDR1 GTSNPN, CDR2 SVGIG (reference sequence). Details on this clone: Its specificity is not known.

PCR primers comprised 60 Vbeta and 13 Jbeta primers. In the study's own analysis: It was a later analysis that counted around 85 million unique TCR beta chains, of which some 9.9 million were shared. Method: immunoSEQ multiplex PCR; TCRdb's copy keeps in-frame clones and lacks some. For V, J and clone size, that table is used; D and trimming come from the DNA. This table has approximately 190,000 clones, approximately 70% appearing once. This TCR derives from a woman in her thirties in good health and CMV-seronegative. V and J are TRBV30 and TRBJ2-7; 14 nucleotides line up with TRBD2. Source material: PBMCs. Here the CDR3 reads CAYTGLAGVGEQYF. The CDR3 nucleotides are TGTGCCTACACGGGACTAGCGGGAGTAGGCGAGCAGTACTTC.